Sequencing of this T cell receptor (beta chain) was carried out in a study of T cell responses to AZD1222 COVID-19 vaccine. The study's findings and limits: The donor group comprised mostly white British people and more females; the analysis possibly underestimated clonal diversity.

Clones were read by immunoSEQ multiplex PCR, and TCRdb kept only the in-frame ones, dropping some. The table records around 84,000 clones, 70% to 90% of them present only once. Comments on this clone: Its cognate antigen is unknown.

This receptor was obtained from an adult in good health. Sample: peripheral blood, taken on day 0 of AZD1222 vaccination.

The CDR3 sequence is CASSDRTGLLNEQFF. CDR3 DNA: TGCGCCAGCAGCGACCGGACAGGGCTCCTAAATGAGCAGTTCTTC. The chain employs TRBV4-3 and TRBJ2-1; 8 positions match TRBD1. Looked up from germline, CDR1 is LGHNA and CDR2 is YSLEER. The CDR3 totals 15 residues. Trimming cost V 5 bases and J 7 bases; bases outside gene matches: 10.